Below are 20 T cell receptor beta chains sequenced from a single sample in a study of PD-1 blockade in classical Hodgkin lymphoma. Data came from immunoSEQ multiplex PCR; TCRdb stores just in-frame clones and leaves some out. The table records around 9,200 clones, 84% of them present only once. Patients all relapsed after autologous stem cell transplantation, and there was variation in brentuximab vedotin exposure. The authors purified CD4+ T cells from thawed PBMCs by magnetic negative selection. Specimen: CD4+ T cells from blood, collected at baseline. These receptors all come from a human donor with classical Hodgkin lymphoma.

The chain is built from TRBV2 and TRBJ1-2; TRBD1 matches at 7 bases. Germline V gene sequence: CDR1 SNHLY, CDR2 FYNNEI. The CDR3 covers 13 residues. V dropped 7 bases and J dropped 2; count of bases not matched to a gene: 4. CDR3 sequence (DNA): TGTGCCAGCAAGTCAGGGGGGAACTATGGCTACACCTTC. This encodes CASKSGGNYGYTF.

The J gene is TRBJ2-2, the V gene TRBV30, with D possibly being TRBD2 (6 bases). The V gene's germline CDR1 is GTSNPN and CDR2 SVGIG (reference sequence). Trimming removed 4 bases at V and 4 bases at J, with 10 bases between. CDR3 size: 13 residues. The CDR3: CAWTGAGTGELFF. In DNA, the CDR3 is TGTGCCTGGACGGGAGCTGGCACCGGGGAGCTGTTTTTT.

The gene calls are TRBV7-9 and TRBJ2-6; D possibly corresponds to TRBD1 (7 bases). CDR3 length: 18 residues. Deletions cut 4 bases from V and 0 bases from J, with 16 bases between. Germline-derived CDR1 and CDR2 are SEHNR and FQNEAQ (reference sequence). The CDR3 reads CASSWRGLGYSGANVLTF. Here the CDR3 DNA reads TGTGCCAGCAGCTGGAGGGGGCTCGGGTACTCTGGGGCCAACGTCCTGACTTTC.

The rearrangement joins TRBV5-1 to TRBJ2-5, with D perhaps TRBD1 (5 bases). V gave up 4 bases and J gave up 2 bases, with 12 bases separating them. The CDR3 has 14 residues. CDR1 is SGHRS and CDR2 is YFSETQ in the germline V gene. In DNA, the CDR3 is TGCGCCAGCAGCCTACGACAGAAACAAGAGACCCAGTACTTC. Translated, it gives CASSLRQKQETQYF.

The CDR3 spells CASSRYRDTTYEQYF. As DNA, the CDR3 is TGTGCCAGTAGTAGATACCGGGACACAACCTACGAGCAGTACTTC. J is TRBJ2-7 and V is TRBV19, with a possible D match to TRBD1 (6 bases). The CDR3 spans 15 residues. The germline V gene encodes CDR1 LNHDA and CDR2 SQIVND (reference sequence). The V end lost 4 bases, the J end lost 2 bases, and 15 bases lay between the germline ends.

This clone appeared a single time. This chain's CDR3 is CSVNPLAGARETQYF. DNA for the CDR3: TGCAGCGTAAACCCTCTAGCGGGAGCGCGGGAGACCCAGTACTTC. This sequence joins TRBV29-1 and TRBJ2-5, with 10 bases fitting TRBD2. The trim removed 6 bases at V and 5 bases at J, leaving 12 bases unmatched. Germline CDR1 is SQVTM and CDR2 is ANQGSEA. This CDR3 region has 15 residues.

The chain uses TRBV28 and TRBJ1-4; D is uncertain. V lost 5 bases, J lost 8 bases, and 12 bases lay in between. The CDR3 runs to 13 residues. From germline, CDR1 is MDHEN and CDR2 SYDVKM. The CDR3 loop reads CASSLSVLEKLFF. CDR3 bases: TGTGCCAGCAGTCTCAGCGTCCTCGAAAAACTGTTTTTT.

The chain carries TRBV19 and TRBJ2-7; D might be TRBD1 (5 bases). This CDR3 spans 13 amino acids. Trimming stripped 4 bases from V and 3 bases from J, with 10 bases between. Germline V gives CDR1 LNHDA, CDR2 SQIVND (reference sequence). The CDR3 here is CASSTGHRYEQYF. The CDR3 DNA sequence: TGTGCCAGTAGTACCGGACACCGCTACGAGCAGTACTTC.

The chain recombines TRBV19 with TRBJ2-5; D is uncertain. CDR3 length: 12 residues. V lost 3 bases to trimming and J lost 2 bases, with 4 bases between them. Germline V gene lookup returns CDR1 LNHDA and CDR2 SQIVND (reference sequence). The chain's CDR3 is CASSMNQETQYF. In DNA form, the CDR3 reads TGTGCCAGTAGTATGAATCAAGAGACCCAGTACTTC.

Written as DNA, the CDR3 is TGTGCCAGCACAGGGGGCATTTCGAACACCGGGGAGCTGTTTTTT. Protein product: CASTGGISNTGELFF. This chain connects TRBV6-4 to TRBJ2-2; TRBD1 matches at 8 bases. Trimming cost V 7 bases and J 0 bases; bases outside gene matches: 4. Germline V gives CDR1 MRHNA, CDR2 SNTAGT. The CDR3 is 15 residues long.

The chain uses TRBV19 and TRBJ2-1; the D gene is possibly TRBD1 (6 bases). The germline gives CDR1 LNHDA, CDR2 SQIVND (reference sequence). The CDR3 spans 14 residues. Trimming took off 5 bases at V and 8 bases at J, with 16 bases between the two ends. The CDR3 bases are TGTGCCAGTAGTCCTCTAGGGGGTAGTCATGAGCAGTTCTTC. As protein: CASSPLGGSHEQFF.

There are a few counts of this clone. One junction end does not reproduce the germline sequence, and a read error may be involved. This chain uses TRBV5-1 with TRBJ1-6; unclear D gene. The CDR3 spans 14 residues. CDR1 and CDR2 (germline): SGHRS, YFSETQ. CDR3 DNA: TGCGCCAGCAAGGCGGCGGGGTATAGTTCACCCCTCCACTTT. Translating it yields CASKAAGYSSPLHF.

The V and J genes are TRBV29-1 and TRBJ2-1, with TRBD2 identical over 7 bases. Unmatched junction bases numbered 6, after V lost 0 bases and J lost 4 bases. CDR1 and CDR2 from the germline V gene are SQVTM and ANQGSEA. This CDR3 has 15 residues. This CDR3 reads CSVEDSLAYYNEQFF. The DNA for the CDR3 is TGCAGCGTTGAAGATTCACTAGCGTATTACAATGAGCAGTTCTTC.

The V call is TRBV28, the J call TRBJ1-6, with 7 bases fitting TRBD1. The CDR3 spans 15 residues. Germline V CDR1 and CDR2: MDHEN, SYDVKM. V was pared by 3 bases and J by 10 bases, with 9 bases of the junction left unmatched. Written as DNA, the CDR3 is TGTGCCAGCAGTTTCCCTACAGGGGCCTCATCACCCCTCCACTTT. Protein sequence: CASSFPTGASSPLHF.

This clone was counted a single time. The V and J genes are TRBV18 and TRBJ2-7; D possibly corresponds to TRBD2 (6 bases). Trimming took 8 bases from V and 1 from J, leaving 15 bases between them. This CDR3 has 14 amino acids. From germline, CDR1 is KGHSH and CDR2 LQKENI. For the CDR3, the DNA is TGTGCCAGCCGGAGTAGCGGAACTTCCTACGAGCAGTACTTC. This codes for CASRSSGTSYEQYF.

This chain uses TRBV19 with TRBJ2-7, with 9 positions matching TRBD1. Per the germline V gene, CDR1 is LNHDA and CDR2 is SQIVND (reference sequence). The CDR3 has 13 amino acids. Unmatched junction bases numbered 3, after V lost 6 bases and J lost 3 bases. The CDR3 nucleotides read TGTGCCAGTAGGGTGACAGGGGGCTACGAGCAGTACTTC. Amino acids: CASRVTGGYEQYF.

The V and J genes are TRBV6-1 and TRBJ1-2; no reliable D call. The CDR3 runs 14 residues. Trimming removed 2 bases at V and 7 bases at J, with 14 bases between. Germline CDR1 MNHNS, CDR2 SASEGT. The CDR3 spells CASSELPGMGGYTF. The CDR3 DNA reads as TGTGCCAGCAGTGAACTTCCGGGTATGGGTGGCTACACCTTC.

The chain has TRBV19 and TRBJ2-1, with TRBD2 matching 8 bases. Germline V gene lookup returns CDR1 LNHDA and CDR2 SQIVND (reference sequence). J lost 4 bases, V lost 2 bases, and 7 bases had no gene match. The CDR3 is made up of 16 amino acids. The CDR3 sequence: CASSIRASGSYNEQFF. Here the CDR3 DNA reads TGTGCCAGTAGTATACGGGCCAGCGGGAGTTACAATGAGCAGTTCTTC.

The V gene is TRBV7-2, the J gene TRBJ2-1, with 7 bases fitting TRBD1. Germline V gene sequence: CDR1 SGHTA, CDR2 FQGNSA. This CDR3 is 14 amino acids long. Trimming cost V 5 bases and J 4 bases; bases outside gene matches: 5. The CDR3 here is CASSRDRYYNEQFF. CDR3 DNA: TGTGCCAGCAGCCGGGACAGATATTACAATGAGCAGTTCTTC.

The table lists this clone with a few counts. The J gene is TRBJ1-2, the V gene TRBV2; 7 bases agree with TRBD1. This CDR3 region has 13 residues. The V segment lost 8 bases and the J segment 1 base; nucleotides outside the gene matches: 4. Germline CDR1 and CDR2: SNHLY and FYNNEI. CDR3 sequence: CASRTGRNYGYTF. The CDR3 DNA follows: TGTGCCAGCCGGACAGGCCGTAACTATGGCTACACCTTC.